This TCR beta chain appears in the sequencing data of a study of monozygotic twins with inflammatory bowel disease. Study observations and caveats: By inverse Simpson index, TCRbeta diversity was lower in IBD patients than in healthy co-twins.

Starting material for each TCR library was roughly 3,300 ng of total RNA. Per individual sample, eight separate reactions were used to make cDNA. TCRdb reprocessed the 5' RACE reads and keeps a single row for each CDR3 protein, giving no DNA. The table lists around 150,000 distinct CDR3 sequences, with 2% to 3% in the top ten. Notes on this clonotype: Its antigen remains unknown.

Germline CDR1 is SGHDT and CDR2 is YYEEEE. This CDR3 has 15 amino acids. The receptor's source is a human donor with ulcerative colitis or Crohn's disease, or a healthy co-twin of an affected twin (not recorded which). Sequencing was done on a sample of blood. This chain uses TRBV5-6 with TRBJ2-3; the D call from TCRdb, TRBD2, cannot be confirmed without DNA. The CDR3 sequence: CASSLVAAGGDTQYF.